These 21 T cell receptor beta chains were sequenced from one sample in a study of T cell responses to AZD1222 COVID-19 vaccine. TCRdb's copy holds only in-frame clones and misses some; the assay was immunoSEQ multiplex PCR. The sample contains roughly 120,000 clones, about 90% of which appear only once. The sample here was peripheral blood, taken on day 0 of AZD1222 vaccination. The receptors were sampled from an adult in good health.

This rearrangement joins TRBV27 to TRBJ1-1; D is uncertain. The CDR3 is made up of 14 amino acids. The V gene's germline CDR1 is MNHEY and CDR2 SMNVEV (reference sequence). Trimming took 2 bases from V and 0 from J, leaving 7 bases between them. CDR3 DNA: TGTGCCAGCAGTTTAAGACCCCTGAACACTGAAGCTTTCTTT. Its protein product is CASSLRPLNTEAFF.

The chain carries TRBV3-1 (or the pseudogene TRBV3-2) and TRBJ1-1, with D possibly TRBD1 on 5 matching bases. V lost 4 bases to trimming and J lost 1 base, with 10 bases between them. Germline V CDR1 and CDR2: LGHDT, YNNKEL (reference sequence). CDR3 length: 14 amino acids. CDR3 amino acids: CASSPSGGNTEAFF. CDR3 nucleotide sequence: TGTGCCAGCAGCCCCAGCGGGGGGAACACTGAAGCTTTCTTT.

The V gene is TRBV10-2, the J gene TRBJ1-5, with a possible D match to TRBD1 (6 bases). CDR1 is WSHSY, CDR2 SAAADI, per germline. The V and J ends lost 6 bases and 5 bases respectively, with 14 bases between them. The CDR3 totals 14 residues. The CDR3 coding sequence is TGCGCCAGCAGAGACAGGATGGGCGATCAGCCCCAGCATTTT. This sequence encodes CASRDRMGDQPQHF.

The chain has TRBV5-1 and TRBJ1-1; D remains unclear. The CDR3 runs 14 residues. Germline V gene data show CDR1 as SGHRS and CDR2 as YFSETQ. Deletions cut 2 bases from V and 3 bases from J, with 11 bases between. The CDR3 here is CASSLGGSYTEAFF. CDR3 DNA: TGCGCCAGCAGCTTAGGTGGGAGTTACACTGAAGCTTTCTTT.

The CDR3 is CASSIDARSYNEQFF. The CDR3 nucleotides read TGTGCCAGTAGTATCGACGCACGATCCTACAATGAGCAGTTCTTC. The J gene is TRBJ2-1, the V gene TRBV19, with D hard to call. The CDR3 is made up of 15 amino acids. CDR1 is LNHDA and CDR2 is SQIVND in the germline V gene (reference sequence). V dropped 3 bases and J dropped 1 base, with 10 bases sitting between them. Complete variable domain (other parts from reference TRBV19 and TRBJ2-1): DGGITQSPKYLFRKEGQNVTLSCEQNLNHDAMYWYRQDPGQGLRLIYYSQIVNDFQKGDIAEGYSVSREKKESFPLTVTSAQKNPTAFYLCASSIDARSYNEQFFGPGTRLTVL.

The rearrangement joins TRBV18 to TRBJ2-7, with 11 nucleotides matching TRBD1. V dropped 3 bases and J dropped 0; count of bases not matched to a gene: 13. CDR1 and CDR2 (germline): KGHSH, LQKENI. The CDR3 sequence is 19 residues long. Written as DNA, the CDR3 is TGTGCCAGCTCACCTGACCCTGGACAGGGGGCGTCCAACTCCTACGAGCAGTACTTC. It codes for CASSPDPGQGASNSYEQYF.

This clone was counted a single time. The chain joins TRBV10-2 to TRBJ1-4; D is possibly TRBD1 (5 bases). V was shortened by 10 bases and J by 6 bases, with 18 bases between the two germline ends. This CDR3 is 14 amino acids long. The germline V gene encodes CDR1 WSHSY and CDR2 SAAADI. CDR3 region: CAINNRTGDEKLFF. The CDR3 coding sequence is TGCGCCATAAATAACAGGACCGGGGATGAAAAACTGTTTTTT.

This clone has just one count. The chain joins TRBV9 to TRBJ2-3, with TRBD1 matching over 9 bases. The CDR3 spans 16 residues. Germline V gene data show CDR1 as SGDLS and CDR2 as YYNGEE. The V gene end was trimmed by 4 bases and the J gene end by 2 bases; junction bases not matched to a gene: 8. This CDR3 reads CASSFSGQGNTDTQYF. For the CDR3, the DNA is TGTGCCAGCAGCTTCAGTGGACAGGGGAACACAGATACGCAGTATTTT.

The rearrangement joins TRBV5-4 to TRBJ2-1, with 11 bases that match TRBD1. This CDR3 comprises 16 residues. The ends lost 0 bases at V and 6 bases at J; junction bases unmatched: 5. Germline lookup yields CDR1 SGHNT and CDR2 YYREEE (reference sequence). CDR3 nucleotides: TGTGCCAGCAGCTTGGTCGTGGGACAGGGGGGCAATGAGCAGTTCTTC. It is translated as CASSLVVGQGGNEQFF.

This clone was recorded a few times. This chain joins TRBV25-1 and TRBJ1-1, with D uncertain. In germline, CDR1 is MGHDK, CDR2 SYGVNS. This CDR3 spans 11 amino acids. Trimming left V 7 bases short and J 5 bases short, with 8 bases between. The CDR3 DNA reads as TGTGCCAGCACCTCTAGGACTGAAGCTTTCTTT. Protein sequence: CASTSRTEAFF.

This rearrangement joins TRBV15 to TRBJ2-7, with D perhaps TRBD1 (5 bases). The germline gives CDR1 LNHNV, CDR2 YYDKDF (reference sequence). This CDR3 has 14 residues. Trimming took off 0 bases at V and 5 bases at J, with 11 bases between the two ends. CDR3 nucleotides: TGTGCCACCAGCAGAGACAGGGCCTCGGACGAGCAGTACTTC. Translation: CATSRDRASDEQYF.

The genes are TRBV9 and TRBJ2-5; D ambiguous. The germline CDR1 and CDR2 sequences are SGDLS and YYNGEE. The CDR3 runs 15 residues. Trimming took off 3 bases at V and 2 bases at J, with 14 bases between the two ends. The CDR3 region is CASSAGVVGQETQYF. The CDR3, as DNA: TGTGCCAGCAGCGCTGGGGTAGTGGGTCAAGAGACCCAGTACTTC.

The chain is built from TRBV7-2 and TRBJ1-2; no definite D call. Germline CDR1 is SGHTA and CDR2 is FQGNSA. The CDR3 length is 15 residues. Trimming removed 4 bases at V and 2 bases at J, with 14 bases between. The CDR3 protein is CASSSLEVLNYGYTF. The CDR3 bases are TGTGCCAGCAGCTCCCTGGAGGTATTGAACTATGGCTACACCTTC.

The V gene is TRBV28, the J gene TRBJ2-7; 8 nucleotides match TRBD2. Trimming removed 6 bases from V and 4 bases from J; junction bases left unmatched: 8. Per germline, CDR1 MDHEN and CDR2 SYDVKM. The CDR3 extends over 14 amino acids. CDR3 in amino acids: CASSRSGDPYEQYF. Here the CDR3 DNA reads TGTGCCAGCAGCCGTAGCGGGGATCCGTACGAGCAGTACTTC.

The rearrangement uses TRBV7-9 and TRBJ1-6; D remains unclear. The CDR3 consists of 15 residues. Trimming pared 3 bases from V and 8 bases from J, leaving 14 bases between. Germline CDR1 reads SEHNR; CDR2 reads FQNEAQ (reference sequence). The CDR3 spells CASSFKRTQDSPLHF. The CDR3, as DNA: TGTGCCAGCAGCTTTAAACGGACGCAGGATTCACCCCTCCACTTT.

This chain joins TRBV11-3 and TRBJ1-1; D is unresolved. The V and J ends lost 5 bases and 4 bases respectively, with 14 bases between them. The CDR3 loop spans 14 amino acids. From germline, CDR1 is SGHNT and CDR2 YENEEA. The DNA of the CDR3 is TGTGCCAGCAGCCCCAACCGAAAGGGCACTGAAGCTTTCTTT. Protein product: CASSPNRKGTEAFF.

The V and J genes are TRBV9 and TRBJ2-5; 7 bases map to TRBD2. V was clipped by 4 bases and J by 1 base; unmatched bases: 13. Germline V gene data show CDR1 as SGDLS and CDR2 as YYNGEE. The CDR3 runs to 17 residues. This CDR3 reads CASSQGQAGKGQETQYF. The CDR3 region has the DNA TGTGCCAGCAGCCAGGGTCAAGCGGGAAAGGGCCAAGAGACCCAGTACTTC.

V gene TRBV11-1 combines with J gene TRBJ1-2, with D possibly being TRBD1 (5 bases). This CDR3 is 13 amino acids long. Trimming stripped 5 bases from V and 8 bases from J, with 15 bases between. Germline CDR1 and CDR2: SGHAT and FQDESV (reference sequence). The CDR3 nucleotides are TGTGCCAGCAGCCAAATAGGACACGACGGCTACACCTTC. Amino acid sequence: CASSQIGHDGYTF.

This clone was found once. The chain carries TRBV19 and TRBJ1-1; D is unresolved. Germline V CDR1 and CDR2: LNHDA, SQIVND (reference sequence). V gave up 3 bases and J gave up 3 bases, with 14 bases separating them. CDR3 length equals 15 residues. The DNA for the CDR3 is TGTGCCAGTAGTATTAGGAAGGTGCGGTACACTGAAGCTTTCTTT. This encodes CASSIRKVRYTEAFF.

CDR3 sequence reads: CAISRQGQDGYTF. The DNA of the CDR3 is TGTGCCATCAGCAGACAGGGGCAGGATGGCTACACCTTC. The V and J genes are TRBV10-3 and TRBJ1-2, with 8 bases that match TRBD1. Germline lookup yields CDR1 ENHRY and CDR2 SYGVKD. The CDR3 has 13 residues. Trimming removed 6 bases from V and 6 bases from J; junction bases left unmatched: 6.

V is TRBV19 and J is TRBJ1-2, with unresolved D. Germline V gene lookup returns CDR1 LNHDA and CDR2 SQIVND (reference sequence). The CDR3 is made up of 14 amino acids. V lost 7 bases and J lost 7, with 19 bases in between. CDR3 DNA: TGTGCCAGTACCGGTAGTGGGGATGGGTTTGGCTACACCTTC. Protein sequence: CASTGSGDGFGYTF.